The 27 T cell receptor beta chains reported below all come from one sample, sequenced in a study of regulatory T cells in long-lasting Graves disease. Described time point: newly diagnosed GD, antithyroid drugs for less than 3 months. PBMC RNA was the source of the TCR library. Construction of the TCR beta libraries employed iRepertoire HTBI primers in conjunction with Arm-PCR of CDR3 regions. TCRdb reprocessed the multiplex PCR reads with MiXCR, giving one entry per CDR3 protein. This sample has over 350,000 distinct CDR3 sequences, with 11% to 15% found just once. This sample was shared with a second study, whose subject was T cells in Graves' hyperthyroidism and ophthalmopathy.

This sample comprised peripheral blood mononuclear cells (PBMCs), obtained at new diagnosis, from a patient treated with antithyroid drugs. The receptors shown here come from a woman aged 45 to 65 with Graves disease.

This clonotype was recorded at least ten times. The chain recombines TRBV7-2 with TRBJ2-1; D is unresolved. The V gene lost 6 bases and the J gene lost 6 bases, with 12 bases spanning the gap. This CDR3 has 13 amino acids. Germline assignment: CDR1 SGHTA and CDR2 FQGNSA. The CDR3, as DNA: TGTGCCAGCAGTCGGGCGAGAGCCAATGAGCAGTTCTTC. Protein: CASSRARANEQFF.

This clonotype has a count of ten or more. This rearrangement joins TRBV3-1 to TRBJ2-7, with D possibly TRBD2 on 5 matching bases. Per the germline V gene, CDR1 is LGHDT and CDR2 is YNNKEL (reference sequence). Trimming took off 4 bases at V and 2 bases at J, with 12 bases between the two ends. The CDR3 covers 14 residues. The CDR3 DNA reads TGTGCCAGCAGCCTAACCGGGGTAACCTACGAGCAGTACTTC. It specifies CASSLTGVTYEQYF.

This clonotype was seen at least ten times. The gene calls are TRBV28 and TRBJ2-1; D possibly uses TRBD1 or TRBD2 (5 bases each). The CDR3 extends over 16 amino acids. Germline CDR1 is MDHEN and CDR2 is SYDVKM. Trimming stripped 5 bases from V and 8 bases from J, with 22 bases between. Here the CDR3 reads CASSPRGEMTRDEQFF. DNA of the CDR3: TGTGCCAGCAGTCCCCGAGGGGAAATGACGAGGGATGAGCAGTTCTTC.

In its sample, this clonotype was seen a few times. The gene calls are TRBV6-1 and TRBJ2-3; D may be TRBD2 (5 bases). Germline CDR1 is MNHNS and CDR2 is SASEGT. V lost 1 base, J lost 0 bases, and 8 bases lay in between. The CDR3 contains 15 residues. The CDR3, as DNA: TGTGCCAGCAGTGAAGGGACTTTTAGCACAGATACGCAGTATTTT. Amino acids: CASSEGTFSTDTQYF.

This clonotype has ten or more counts. V is TRBV19 and J is TRBJ2-1, with 11 positions matching TRBD2. With 9 bases clipped from V and 2 bases from J, the junction kept 6 bases outside the gene matches. Germline V CDR1 and CDR2: LNHDA, SQIVND (reference sequence). This CDR3 region has 15 residues. CDR3 bases: TGTGCCAGCAGCATTAGCGGGGGGGCCTACAATGAGCAGTTCTTC. Translating it yields CASSISGGAYNEQFF.

The chain employs TRBV6-1 and TRBJ2-7; the match to TRBD2 covers 13 bases. The CDR3 has 15 residues. V dropped 6 bases and J dropped 5; count of bases not matched to a gene: 7. Germline V gene data show CDR1 as MNHNS and CDR2 as SASEGT. DNA of the CDR3: TGTGCCAGCAGGACGGGACTAGCGGGAAGGCACGAGCAGTACTTC. Translating gives CASRTGLAGRHEQYF.

This clonotype showed up just a few times. The chain combines TRBV18 with TRBJ2-7, with D perhaps TRBD2 (5 bases). Germline V gene data show CDR1 as KGHSH and CDR2 as LQKENI. V lost 6 bases, J lost 0 bases, and 15 bases lay in between. The CDR3 loop spans 15 amino acids. The CDR3 protein is CASSRQDSSSYEQYF. Here the CDR3 DNA reads TGTGCCAGCTCGCGTCAGGACTCGTCCTCCTACGAGCAGTACTTC.

V is TRBV6-2 or TRBV6-3 and J is TRBJ2-7; D possibly corresponds to TRBD1 (5 bases). CDR1 is MNHEY, CDR2 SVGEGT, per germline. This CDR3 contains 15 residues. With 7 bases removed from V and 2 bases from J, the gap between germline ends came to 18 bases. CDR3 sequence (DNA): TGTGCCAGCAAAAGGGCCAGGGCTCACCCCTACGAGCAGTACTTC. This sequence encodes CASKRARAHPYEQYF.

This clonotype was detected only a few times. V is TRBV9 and J is TRBJ1-2; D ambiguous. The CDR3 is 14 residues long. Germline-derived CDR1 and CDR2 are SGDLS and YYNGEE. Trimming took 0 bases from V and 2 from J, leaving 8 bases between them. CDR3 nucleotides: TGTGCCAGCAGCGTAGCCCAAGACAACTATGGCTACACCTTC. Protein: CASSVAQDNYGYTF.

This clonotype showed up many times. The chain joins TRBV6-1 to TRBJ2-1, with TRBD2 identical over 7 bases. The trim removed 3 bases at V and 3 bases at J, leaving 5 bases unmatched. Germline V CDR1 and CDR2: MNHNS, SASEGT. This CDR3 contains 15 residues. The CDR3: CASSDGGSDYNEQFF. CDR3 DNA sequence: TGTGCCAGCAGTGACGGGGGGAGCGACTACAATGAGCAGTTCTTC.

At least ten counts were recorded for this clonotype. The chain carries TRBV28 and TRBJ2-7; weak D call: TRBD2 (8 bases). Looked up from germline, CDR1 is MDHEN and CDR2 is SYDVKM. This CDR3 region has 16 residues. With 3 bases removed from V and 2 bases from J, the gap between germline ends came to 17 bases. The CDR3 coding sequence is TGTGCCAGCAGTTTCGGGGGGGCAGGGGGGACCTACGAGCAGTACTTC. As protein: CASSFGGAGGTYEQYF.

This clonotype was seen repeatedly, ten times or more. The rearrangement uses TRBV29-1 and TRBJ1-2; D perhaps matches TRBD1 (5 bases). Germline-derived CDR1 and CDR2 are SQVTM and ANQGSEA. V lost 4 bases and J 7 bases, leaving 16 bases between the germline ends. The CDR3 is made up of 13 amino acids. The CDR3 spells CSVAIRQGSGYTF. CDR3 in DNA: TGCAGCGTTGCCATCCGGCAGGGATCTGGCTACACCTTC.

This clonotype was found many times. This chain uses TRBV3-1 with TRBJ1-4, with TRBD1 matching 10 bases. Germline V lookup: CDR1 LGHDT, CDR2 YNNKEL (reference sequence). CDR3 length: 16 amino acids. V shed 4 bases and J 7 bases; nucleotides not matched to a gene: 9. CDR3: CASSLRPGQGTEKLFF. The CDR3 nucleotides are TGTGCCAGCAGCCTTCGTCCGGGACAGGGGACTGAAAAACTGTTTTTT.

Many counts were recorded for this clonotype. The genes are TRBV18 and TRBJ1-1, with D unresolved. Trimming took off 0 bases at V and 1 base at J, with 15 bases between the two ends. CDR1 and CDR2 (germline): KGHSH, LQKENI. CDR3 length equals 17 residues. The CDR3: CASSPPLAMPRNTEAFF. The CDR3 DNA reads as TGTGCCAGCTCACCACCTCTCGCTATGCCAAGGAACACTGAAGCTTTCTTT.

This clonotype has at least ten counts. The chain recombines TRBV5-1 with TRBJ1-1; no clear D. Trimming stripped 0 bases from V and 1 base from J, with 7 bases between. The germline V gene has CDR1 SGHRS and CDR2 YFSETQ. The CDR3 length is 14 residues. The CDR3 nucleotides are TGCGCCAGCAGCTTGGGGCCGACGAACACTGAAGCTTTCTTT. It specifies CASSLGPTNTEAFF.

The sample holds a few counts of this clonotype. A single base separates this from a much larger clone, so it may be a read error. The V gene is TRBV12-3 or TRBV12-4, the J gene TRBJ1-1; D remains ambiguous. CDR3 length: 13 residues. CDR3 coding DNA: TGTGCCAGCAGTTTTTCTGTTGGGCACGAAGCTCTCTTT. This gives the protein CASSFSVGHEALF.

To note about this clonotype: A much more abundant neighbour one base away suggests this may be a read error. The rearrangement uses TRBV10-3 and TRBJ2-7, with D perhaps matching TRBD1 or TRBD2 (5 bases each). Looked up from germline, CDR1 is ENHRY and CDR2 is SYGVKD. The CDR3 is made up of 14 amino acids. V lost 7 bases, J lost 0 bases, and 13 bases lay in between. Here the CDR3 reads CAITRDRCSYEQYF. Here the CDR3 DNA reads TGTGCCATCACCAGGGACCGCTGCTCCTACGAGCAGTACTTC.

The chain recombines TRBV11-2 with TRBJ1-1, with D possibly TRBD1 on 5 matching bases. CDR3 length: 16 residues. From germline, CDR1 is SGHAT and CDR2 FQNNGV. V was pared by 5 bases and J by 1 base, with 17 bases between. As DNA, the CDR3 is TGTGCCAGCAGCCAAGATTTAGGGGTCCCGAACACTGAAGCTTTCTTT. This encodes CASSQDLGVPNTEAFF.

This sequence joins TRBV3-1 and TRBJ2-1; perhaps TRBD2 as D (7 bases). CDR1 and CDR2 from the germline V gene are LGHDT and YNNKEL (reference sequence). The V and J ends lost 4 bases and 9 bases respectively, with 16 bases between them. The CDR3 contains 14 residues. The CDR3 sequence is CASSRNRGGGEQFF. CDR3 bases: TGTGCCAGCAGCCGAAATAGGGGGGGCGGTGAGCAGTTCTTC.

There are many counts of this clonotype. This chain connects TRBV20-1 to TRBJ1-2; TRBD1 aligns across 7 bases. CDR1 DFQATT and CDR2 SNEGSKA come from the germline V gene (reference sequence). V was clipped by 6 bases and J by 2 bases; unmatched bases: 3. The CDR3 length is 12 residues. Here the CDR3 reads CSAPGGNYGYTF. CDR3 DNA: TGCAGTGCCCCAGGGGGAAACTATGGCTACACCTTC.

This clonotype was counted a few times. This likely comes from a read error, as the CDR3 has no conserved phenylalanine or tryptophan at its end. This sequence joins TRBV10-1 and TRBJ2-5; D may correspond to TRBD1 or TRBD2 (5 bases each). V lost 3 bases and J 2 bases, leaving 10 bases between the germline ends. The CDR3 length is 14 residues. The germline V gene encodes CDR1 WNHNN and CDR2 SYGVQD (reference sequence). DNA for the CDR3: TGCGCCAGCAGTGACGGGGCAGCACAAGAGACCCAGTACCTC. It specifies CASSDGAAQETQYL.

This clonotype occurred many times. CDR3 nucleotide sequence: TGTGCCACCAGTGATTCGGGACAGGCCACAGATACGCAGTATTTT. Residues: CATSDSGQATDTQYF. The genes are TRBV24-1 and TRBJ2-3; 8 bases align to TRBD1. The length of the CDR3 is 15 residues. Looked up from germline, CDR1 is KGHDR and CDR2 is SFDVKD. V trimming: 2 bases; J trimming: 2 bases; junction bases outside the gene matches: 2.

This clonotype was counted at least ten times. The rearrangement links TRBV28 to TRBJ1-5, with D possibly being TRBD1 (6 bases). Between the trimmed V and J ends, which lost 7 bases and 7 bases, there was a span of 20 bases. Germline assignment: CDR1 MDHEN and CDR2 SYDVKM. This CDR3 has 15 amino acids. The CDR3 spells CASTQGQEFKQPQHF. In DNA form, the CDR3 reads TGTGCCAGCACCCAGGGGCAGGAGTTCAAACAGCCCCAGCATTTT.

This clonotype was recorded at least ten times. V and J are TRBV20-1 and TRBJ2-5, with unresolved D. This CDR3 has 11 residues. V was clipped by 6 bases and J by 4 bases, with 9 bases between them. In germline, CDR1 is DFQATT, CDR2 SNEGSKA (reference sequence). The DNA of the CDR3 is TGCAGTGCCTACGACCCAGAGACCCAGTACTTC. Its translation: CSAYDPETQYF.

The V and J genes are TRBV19 and TRBJ2-1; 10 nucleotides match TRBD2. The J segment lost 9 bases and the V segment lost 4 bases, leaving 6 bases of the junction unmatched. The CDR3 totals 14 residues. CDR1 is LNHDA, CDR2 SQIVND, per germline (reference sequence). The CDR3, as DNA: TGTGCCAGTAGTACTAGCGGGAGCGTAAGTGAGCAGTTCTTC. Translation: CASSTSGSVSEQFF. The full variable domain, completed using reference TRBV19 and TRBJ2-1, is DGGITQSPKYLFRKEGQNVTLSCEQNLNHDAMYWYRQDPGQGLRLIYYSQIVNDFQKGDIAEGYSVSREKKESFPLTVTSAQKNPTAFYLCASSTSGSVSEQFFGPGTRLTVL.

The V call is TRBV7-6, the J call TRBJ1-3; a weak D match, TRBD1 (6 bases). The V and J ends lost 1 base and 0 bases respectively, with 13 bases between them. Germline lookup yields CDR1 SGHVS and CDR2 FNYEAQ. The CDR3 extends over 17 amino acids. CDR3 sequence reads: CASSLGIRGPSGNTIYF. CDR3 coding DNA: TGTGCCAGCAGCTTAGGCATCCGGGGGCCCTCTGGAAACACCATATATTTT.

Comments on this clonotype: A much larger clone sits a single nucleotide away, making a read error possible. J is TRBJ1-1 and V is TRBV7-3; D gene uncertain. CDR3 size: 13 residues. Germline CDR1 SGHTA, CDR2 FQGTGA. The germline V and J ends were trimmed by 4 bases and 1 base, with 7 bases remaining between them. DNA for the CDR3: TGTGCCAGCAGCTCTACAACGAACACTGAAGCTTTCTTT. Its translation is CASSSTTNTEAFF.